The present T cell receptor (beta chain) was sequenced within a study of cytomegalovirus exposure and HLA in healthy donors. PCR amplification relied on 60 Vbeta primers (plus 13 Jbeta primers). Measured with immunoSEQ multiplex PCR; TCRdb has only the in-frame clones, and not every one. The repertoire includes 100,000 to 140,000 clones, about 85% of them detected once, and around 2.4% sits in the top ten. The CDR3 runs to 15 residues. The germline V gene has CDR1 SGDLS and CDR2 YYNGEE. The V and J ends lost 3 bases and 2 bases respectively, with 13 bases between them. The V and J genes are TRBV9 and TRBJ2-3; D unclear. The sequence derives from a man under 40 in good health and CMV-seronegative. Source material: PBMCs. The DNA for the CDR3 is TGTGCCAGCAGCGAAACCGTTGCGCTCACAGATACGCAGTATTTT. The encoded protein is CASSETVALTDTQYF.